This T cell receptor (beta chain) comes out of a study of CD8 T cells in Susac syndrome. Across the whole study: Clinically active disease was present in five or six of the sequenced Susac syndrome patients. About 8 of these patients were in remission.

In its sample, this clonotype was seen once. CD8+ and CD4+ T cells circulating in blood were sequenced for TCR beta. Patients having Susac syndrome satisfied recently defined diagnostic criteria for definite or probable disease. The CDR3 has 14 residues. The V end was cut by 2 bases, the J end by 3 bases, with 7 bases between. Per the germline V gene, CDR1 is MNHEY and CDR2 is SVGEGT. RNA amounts of roughly 0.45 to 1 ug underwent reverse transcription with random hexamers. With immunoSEQ multiplex PCR, TCR beta CDR3 was amplified across 54 Vbeta and 13 Jbeta. Via MiXCR, TCRdb re-called the immunoSEQ multiplex PCR reads, giving one row per CDR3 protein. Among about 83,000 distinct CDR3 sequences listed, roughly 95% were seen once.

Sequencing used CD8+ T cells from PBMCs. This receptor was taken from a human donor with Susac syndrome. The chain recombines TRBV6-2 or TRBV6-3 with TRBJ2-2; D is unclear. CDR3 in amino acids: CASSYGRYTGELFF. The CDR3 DNA is TGTGCCAGCAGTTACGGGCGGTACACCGGGGAGCTGTTTTTT.